This entry features one T cell receptor (beta chain) sequence. Its target is not known. Germline values: CDR1 DFQATT, CDR2 SNEGSKA (reference sequence). With V trimmed by 0 bases and J by 8 bases, 5 bases remained unmatched. The CDR3 consists of 14 residues. TCRdb redid the calling of the RT-PCR reads with MiXCR, one entry per CDR3 protein. The table records roughly 790,000 distinct CDR3 sequences, less than 25% of them present only once. The sample is drawn from a study of response to subunit inactivated influenza vaccine. Points from the study as a whole: The authors proposed limited new T cell recruitment per seasonal influenza vaccination.

Material: PBMCs from blood, obtained 5 days after vaccination. This chain uses TRBV20-1 with TRBJ2-4; TRBD1 agrees at 9 bases. The TCR sequence derives from a man aged 45-65 years who received an inactivated influenza vaccine. CDR3 region: CSARDYRGRDIQYF. Here the CDR3 DNA reads TGCAGTGCTAGAGATTACAGGGGGCGAGACATTCAGTACTTC.